These 12 T cell receptor beta chains came from one sample sequenced in a study of beta chain features in type 1 diabetes. The isolated RNA, all of it, was reverse transcribed, so expressed TCRB transcripts were what got sequenced. Using immunoSEQ multiplex PCR, the repertoire was profiled, and TCRdb retains in-frame clones only, with some absent. The repertoire holds some 410,000 clones, about an eighth seen once, with 0.04% to 0.05% in the top ten. The sample taken for sequencing was naive CD4+ T cells from blood. The receptors were sampled from a woman under 30 in good health.

The gene calls are TRBV15 and TRBJ2-1; D gene uncertain. Germline-derived CDR1 and CDR2 are LNHNV and YYDKDF (reference sequence). CDR3 length: 13 amino acids. V lost 0 bases to trimming and J lost 10 bases, with 10 bases between them. The chain's CDR3 is CATSRDRLREQFF. CDR3 sequence (DNA): TGTGCCACCAGCAGAGATCGTCTTAGAGAGCAGTTCTTC.

This clone was seen a few times. In DNA, the CDR3 is TGTGCCTGGAGTACTCTTTTGCCCGGCGCCGGGGAGCTGTTTTTT. This gives the protein CAWSTLLPGAGELFF. J is TRBJ2-2 and V is TRBV30; D unresolved. The germline V gene encodes CDR1 GTSNPN and CDR2 SVGIG (reference sequence). The CDR3 is made up of 15 amino acids. Trimming shortened V by 2 bases and J by 6 bases, and 16 bases separated the two germline ends.

The chain couples TRBV27 to TRBJ2-7; D remains unclear. CDR1 is MNHEY and CDR2 is SMNVEV in the germline V gene (reference sequence). V was clipped by 9 bases and J by 0 bases, with 21 bases between them. This CDR3 spans 16 amino acids. The CDR3 is CASPYAGGEASYEQYF. In DNA form, the CDR3 reads TGTGCCAGTCCCTATGCTGGCGGTGAAGCCTCCTACGAGCAGTACTTC.

This clone occurred a few times. A junction end diverges from the germline sequence, so it may reflect a read error. This chain uses TRBV7-2 with TRBJ2-6; 7 bases map to TRBD1. The CDR3 consists of 17 residues. Germline V gene data show CDR1 as SGHTA and CDR2 as FQGNSA. The CDR3 nucleotides read TGCGCCAGCAGCCGTGACAGGGAAATCTCTGGGGCCAACGTCCTGACTTTC. Translated: CASSRDREISGANVLTF.

This clone was found a few times. Other DNA sequences in the same sample also yield this CDR3. The chain has TRBV20-1 and TRBJ2-3; D uncertain. Germline V lookup: CDR1 DFQATT, CDR2 SNEGSKA (reference sequence). The CDR3 consists of 11 residues. Trimming removed 6 bases from V and 0 bases from J, with 4 bases in between. The CDR3 DNA is TGCAGTGCAAAGAGCACAGATACGCAGTATTTT. This codes for CSAKSTDTQYF.

The rearrangement uses TRBV14 and TRBJ2-7; no firm D call. Deletions cut 4 bases from V and 3 bases from J, with 10 bases between. The germline V gene encodes CDR1 SGHDN and CDR2 FVKESK. CDR3 size: 13 residues. Written as DNA, the CDR3 is TGTGCCAGCAGCCCTGCAGGAGACTACGAGCAGTACGTC. It yields the protein CASSPAGDYEQYV.

This rearrangement joins TRBV4-3 to TRBJ2-7, with 15 bases matching TRBD2. CDR3 length equals 19 residues. Per germline, CDR1 LGHNA and CDR2 YSLEER. Unmatched junction bases numbered 11, after V lost 1 base and J lost 4 bases. The CDR3 DNA sequence: TGCGCCAGCAGCCAAGGTTGGGGACTAGCGGGAGGAAAATTTTACGAGCAGTACTTC. This gives the protein CASSQGWGLAGGKFYEQYF.

This clone was detected only a few times. The DNA of the CDR3 is TGCGCCAGCAGCCAACAAAATTCACCCCTCCACTTT. Its translation: CASSQQNSPLHF. The chain carries TRBV4-3 and TRBJ1-6; D is unclear. Trimming left V 2 bases short and J 7 bases short, with 3 bases between. CDR3 size: 12 residues. Germline-derived CDR1 and CDR2 are LGHNA and YSLEER.

The rearrangement links TRBV28 to TRBJ2-6; no clear D. The ends were cut back, 7 bases at V and 4 bases at J, with 8 bases in the middle. The length of the CDR3 is 13 residues. Germline CDR1 reads MDHEN; CDR2 reads SYDVKM. Here the CDR3 DNA reads TGTGCCAGCACGATGGGCGGGGCCAACGTCCTGACTTTC. Protein product: CASTMGGANVLTF.

V is TRBV5-1 and J is TRBJ2-5; D is unresolved. The CDR3 contains 13 residues. CDR1 is SGHRS, CDR2 YFSETQ, per germline. Trimming cost V 3 bases and J 0 bases, with 6 bases left between them. CDR3 amino acids: CASSWLDQETQYF. CDR3 DNA: TGCGCCAGCAGCTGGTTGGACCAAGAGACCCAGTACTTC. Complete variable domain (other parts from reference TRBV5-1 and TRBJ2-5): KAGVTQTPRYLIKTRGQQVTLSCSPISGHRSVSWYQQTPGQGLQFLFEYFSETQRNKGNFPGRFSGRQFSNSRSEMNVSTLELGDSALYLCASSWLDQETQYFGPGTRLLVL.

Regarding this clone: Different DNA sequences within this sample yield the same CDR3. The CDR3 protein is CAWSVVQETQYF. For the CDR3, the DNA is TGTGCCTGGAGTGTGGTGCAAGAGACCCAGTACTTC. This chain connects TRBV30 to TRBJ2-5; no reliable D call. V was shortened by 0 bases and J by 2 bases, with 4 bases between the two germline ends. This CDR3 has 12 residues. Germline V gives CDR1 GTSNPN, CDR2 SVGIG (reference sequence). Looking up the rest from reference TRBV30 and TRBJ2-5 gives the full variable domain: SQTIHQWPATLVQPVGSPLSLECTVEGTSNPNLYWYRQAAGRGLQLLFYSVGIGQISSEVPQNLSASRPQDRQFILSSKKLLLSDSGFYLCAWSVVQETQYFGPGTRLLVL.

A note on this clone: In the same sample, other DNA sequences code for this CDR3. The chain couples TRBV6-5 to TRBJ1-2, with 8 bases aligning to TRBD1. V lost 6 bases and J lost 2; bases outside the gene matches: 2. Germline assignment: CDR1 MNHEY and CDR2 SVGAGI. CDR3 length equals 13 residues. The CDR3 DNA reads TGTGCCAGCAGACGGACAGGGAACTATGGCTACACCTTC. Translating gives CASRRTGNYGYTF.